This TCR beta chain was sequenced for a study of long-term antiretroviral therapy in people with HIV (dated by TCRdb to 2021 to 2024). Looking at the study overall: The earliest samples were collected approximately a decade before the 2015 WHO recommendation for immediate ART, a period when ART was typically delayed until CD4 counts fell. Whether ART initiation and durable HIV suppression were associated with changes in peripheral blood TRB repertoire composition and diversity was tested in a retrospective serial study. From over 25 adults with confirmed HIV infection, the cohort provided some 200 cryopreserved PBMC samples, gathered serially across a mean of around 6 years (range 1-12). About a third of the roughly 30 participants with HIV were female. No cross-contamination during QIAcube processing turned up in test extractions that ran a monoclonal T-cell line alongside 30 to 35 polyclonal samples.

Study-wide findings and limitations: Owing to limited PBMC availability, only the TCR beta chain was sequenced, without alpha chain pairing. Starting ART was linked to a significant rise in TRB diversity, yet even with long-term ART the diversity remained significantly lower than in transplant donor controls. The samples span the years 2004 to 2017, and the ART regimens used may be less effective than current regimens. Inferences about post-ART repertoire changes are limited because no data were available on ART adherence, viral resistance or therapy changes. HIV repertoires had narrower CDR3 length ranges than controls, and the network structure suggested an antigen-experienced repertoire that shifted only slightly toward naive after ART. Because cell numbers in pre-ART samples were limited, unsorted PBMC were profiled instead of sorted CD4+ and CD8+ T cells. At every time point, the repertoire was dominated by expanded TRB clones first identified before ART initiation, although this dominance fluctuated and, in many PLHIV, declined after ART.

To be included, a participant needed at least one PBMC sample from before ART initiation plus at least two post-ART samples. All participants with HIV were treated in the United States of America. Before DNA extraction, cryopreserved samples of roughly 1-11 million PBMC were thawed and then washed. At the time of the earliest PBMC sample, participants with HIV were aged between 23 and 54 years. Per participant, PBMC samples came from 1-4 timepoints prior to ART initiation and 2-8 timepoints following ART initiation, for a median of 7 samples. For every participant, serial HIV viral load, CD4+ T-cell count, ART history and demographic data were obtained. Genomic DNA was extracted from unsorted PBMC with a Qiagen kit on a QIAcube, with processing performed in batches of 12 samples. On this clone itself: No cognate antigen has been identified for it. It has no much larger one-base neighbor in the sample; base qualities were not kept.

Sequencing of the TRB variable region was done with the immunoSEQ hsTCRB v3.0 assay at survey level resolution. TRB sequencing targeted a depth of about 40,000-55,000 T-cell genomes per sample. TRB libraries were pooled and sequenced on an Illumina MiSeq using a v3 150-cycle kit. The published analysis was carried out like this. Repertoire analysis ran in R within a reproducible Nextflow workflow covering QC, data transformation and analysis. LymphoSeq2, an R package for exploring AIRR-Seq data, was used to implement custom analyses. A few samples yielding fewer than 5000 total TRB sequences were excluded, leaving about 190 analyzed HIV repertoires. Among the approximately 180 HIV repertoires that were kept, 59 were collected before ART initiation and about 130 were collected after ART initiation. Each repertoire was downsampled to 5000 TRB nucleotide sequences, and summary statistics were averaged across 100 downsampling iterations. Only TRB sequences with CDR3 regions of at least seven amino acids were retained for analysis. Two measures captured diversity: a Shannon entropy-derived clonality score and the Gini coefficient. In the repertoire networks, any two of the top 5000 CDR3 amino acid sequences were connected whenever the two sequences differed by an edit distance of one. GLIPH2 predicted antigen specificity groups and MHC restriction for TRB CDR3 amino acid sequences. Known CMV, EBV, HIV or tissue antigen associations were flagged by matching CDR3 amino acid sequences against VDJdb and McPAS-TCR. Pre-ART, post-ART and control groups were compared with Wilcoxon signed-rank tests and Holm-Bonferroni correction. TCRdb obtained this table from immuneACCESS and retained in-frame rearrangements with V and J assigned. These tables miss some clones; where compared with another copy, unresolved V genes account for less than half of the shortfall, and the remainder is unexplained. V and J calls and clone size follow that table, whereas D and trimming were derived from the DNA. This sample is represented by 6,500 or so clones; roughly 85% of them were singletons. In total, the top ten clones hold 3% of the sample.

The specimen was unsorted PBMCs, collected 3.7 years after starting antiretroviral therapy. This clonotype was sampled from a woman between 45 and 60 years old with HIV.

Here is the DNA: TGTGCCAGCTCACCACCGTCTAGCAGCGGCTACGAGCAGTACTTC. Translated, this is CASSPPSSSGYEQYF. This chain is built from TRBV18 and TRBJ2-7, with a tentative D gene TRBD2 over 5 matching bases. The CDR3 covers 15 residues, taking in both the cysteine and the phenylalanine. The kept DNA is CDR3 alone, 45 bases in frame from the first base. The germline V gene yields KGHSH for CDR1 and LQKENI for CDR2. V is cut by 0 bases and J by 3 bases, and the space between the germline ends is 12 bases.